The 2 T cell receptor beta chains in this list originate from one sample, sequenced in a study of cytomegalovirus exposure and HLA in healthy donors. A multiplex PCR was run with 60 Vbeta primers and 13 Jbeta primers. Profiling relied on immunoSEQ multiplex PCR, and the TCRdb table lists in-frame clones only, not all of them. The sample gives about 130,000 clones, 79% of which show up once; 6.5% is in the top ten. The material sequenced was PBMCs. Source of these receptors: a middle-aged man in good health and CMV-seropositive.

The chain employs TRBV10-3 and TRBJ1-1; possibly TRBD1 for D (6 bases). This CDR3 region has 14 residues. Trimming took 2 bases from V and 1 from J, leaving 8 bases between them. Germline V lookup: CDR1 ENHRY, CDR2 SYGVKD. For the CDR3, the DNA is TGTGCCATCAGTGAGGAGGACAGGAACACTGAAGCTTTCTTT. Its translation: CAISEEDRNTEAFF.

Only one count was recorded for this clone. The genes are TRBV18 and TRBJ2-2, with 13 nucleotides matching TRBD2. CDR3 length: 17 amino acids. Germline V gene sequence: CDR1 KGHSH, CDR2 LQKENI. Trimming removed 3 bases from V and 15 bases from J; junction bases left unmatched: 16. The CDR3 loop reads CASSPDRLSGTSGMMFF. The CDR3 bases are TGTGCCAGCTCACCCGACAGACTCTCCGGGACTAGCGGGATGATGTTTTTT.